The 14 T cell receptor beta chains below come from one sample, sequenced in a study of blood T cell repertoires in COVID-19. Some clones are missing from TCRdb's copy, which holds only in-frame ones; the method was immunoSEQ multiplex PCR. The sample lists 88,000 or so clones; 85% were seen once. Source material: peripheral blood. These receptors came from a man aged 55-75 years with acute or convalescent COVID-19.

This clone has just a few counts. CDR3 sequence reads: CASSIVSGQREAFF. DNA of the CDR3: TGTGCCAGTAGTATAGTGTCAGGACAACGTGAAGCTTTCTTT. V and J are TRBV19 and TRBJ1-1; possibly TRBD1 for D (5 bases). The V gene's germline CDR1 is LNHDA and CDR2 SQIVND (reference sequence). Trimming stripped 1 base from V and 7 bases from J, with 13 bases between. The CDR3 extends over 14 amino acids.

The gene calls are TRBV4-1 and TRBJ2-5; D gene ambiguous. The CDR3 is 13 amino acids. The V and J ends lost 4 bases and 5 bases respectively, with 11 bases between them. Per the germline V gene, CDR1 is MGHRA and CDR2 is YSYEKL. CDR3 bases: TGCGCCAGCAGCCCCTCCACATGGGAGACCCAGTACTTC. Its protein product is CASSPSTWETQYF.

Notes on this clone: At one of its ends the junction is not consistent with the germline gene, which may arise from a read error. The chain joins TRBV4-1 to TRBJ2-4, with 9 nucleotides matching TRBD1. CDR1 and CDR2 (germline): MGHRA, YSYEKL. The CDR3 is 16 residues long. The CDR3, as DNA: TGCGCCAGCAGCCAGGAGGGACAGGGCTCCAAAAACACTCAGTACTTC. Translating it yields CASSQEGQGSKNTQYF.

V is TRBV4-1 and J is TRBJ2-7; 8 nucleotides line up with TRBD1. Per the germline V gene, CDR1 is MGHRA and CDR2 is YSYEKL. The CDR3 loop spans 15 amino acids. Losses at the gene ends were 4 bases for V and 3 bases for J; bases not matched to a gene: 8. In DNA, the CDR3 is TGCGCCAGCAGCCTATGGACAGGGTCCTTCTACGAGCAGTACTTC. Translating it yields CASSLWTGSFYEQYF.

This rearrangement joins TRBV19 to TRBJ1-6; D remains ambiguous. This CDR3 has 16 amino acids. In germline, CDR1 is LNHDA, CDR2 SQIVND (reference sequence). The V end lost 3 bases, the J end lost 8 bases, and 17 bases lay between the germline ends. Here the CDR3 DNA reads TGTGCCAGTAGTATCACCTCATCGACAAGATATTCACCCCTCCACTTT. Translated, it gives CASSITSSTRYSPLHF. Together with reference TRBV19 and TRBJ1-6, the CDR3 gives the full variable domain: DGGITQSPKYLFRKEGQNVTLSCEQNLNHDAMYWYRQDPGQGLRLIYYSQIVNDFQKGDIAEGYSVSREKKESFPLTVTSAQKNPTAFYLCASSITSSTRYSPLHFGNGTRLTVT.

This clone occurred once. Within the sample, other DNA sequences also encode this same CDR3. J is TRBJ2-2 and V is TRBV5-1; D possibly corresponds to TRBD2 (6 bases). The length of the CDR3 is 15 residues. V lost 1 base to trimming and J lost 2 bases, with 9 bases between them. Germline CDR1 is SGHRS and CDR2 is YFSETQ. Here the CDR3 reads CASSLRRGNTGELFF. CDR3 coding DNA: TGCGCCAGCAGCTTGCGGCGGGGCAACACCGGGGAGCTGTTTTTT.

The chain is built from TRBV6-2 or TRBV6-3 and TRBJ2-2, with TRBD1 identical over 7 bases. Germline CDR1 reads MNHEY; CDR2 reads SVGEGT. Trimming at V came to 4 bases and at J to 0 bases, leaving 5 bases not matched to a gene. CDR3 length equals 16 residues. The CDR3 nucleotides read TGTGCCAGCAGTTCCGTTGGGACAGCGAACACCGGGGAGCTGTTTTTT. Translating it yields CASSSVGTANTGELFF.

V is TRBV5-1 and J is TRBJ2-7, with D tentatively TRBD1 (6 bases). This CDR3 spans 14 amino acids. Between the trimmed V and J ends, which lost 4 bases and 5 bases, there was a span of 16 bases. CDR1 is SGHRS and CDR2 is YFSETQ in the germline V gene. The DNA of the CDR3 is TGCGCCAGCAGCCCACACGACAGGCTGGACGAGCAGTACTTC. Residues: CASSPHDRLDEQYF.

V gene TRBV30 combines with J gene TRBJ1-1; D may be TRBD1 (6 bases). V gave up 6 bases and J gave up 1 base, with 18 bases separating them. This CDR3 comprises 15 residues. Germline V gene lookup returns CDR1 GTSNPN and CDR2 SVGIG (reference sequence). The CDR3 DNA is TGTGCCTGTAGAAGCGGGGGGCAGCCGAACACTGAAGCTTTCTTT. Its protein is CACRSGGQPNTEAFF.

V is TRBV19 and J is TRBJ2-7; 7 bases match TRBD1. The CDR3 extends over 15 amino acids. Germline CDR1 and CDR2: LNHDA and SQIVND (reference sequence). V was pared by 5 bases and J by 3 bases, with 10 bases of the junction left unmatched. The CDR3 here is CASSARQGVSYEQYF. The CDR3 coding sequence is TGTGCCAGTAGTGCGAGACAGGGCGTAAGCTACGAGCAGTACTTC.

The rearrangement links TRBV19 to TRBJ2-7; D is perhaps TRBD1 (6 bases). Germline lookup yields CDR1 LNHDA and CDR2 SQIVND (reference sequence). This CDR3 is 13 amino acids long. V lost 3 bases, J lost 5 bases, and 11 bases lay in between. CDR3 in DNA: TGTGCCAGTAGTATCCAGGGGCGGAACGAGCAGTACTTC. It codes for CASSIQGRNEQYF. The full variable domain, completed using reference TRBV19 and TRBJ2-7, is DGGITQSPKYLFRKEGQNVTLSCEQNLNHDAMYWYRQDPGQGLRLIYYSQIVNDFQKGDIAEGYSVSREKKESFPLTVTSAQKNPTAFYLCASSIQGRNEQYFGPGTRLTVT.

The rearrangement uses TRBV21-1 and TRBJ1-5. TRBV21-1 is noted as a pseudogene. This CDR3 comprises 14 residues. The CDR3 reads CASSKWSSDQPQHF. In nucleotides, the CDR3 is TGTGCCAGCAGCAAATGGAGCAGCGATCAGCCCCAGCATTTT.

V and J are TRBV27 and TRBJ2-1; 7 nucleotides line up with TRBD2. V lost 5 bases, J lost 8 bases, and 12 bases stayed unmatched. This CDR3 comprises 15 residues. Germline CDR1 MNHEY, CDR2 SMNVEV (reference sequence). Here the CDR3 DNA reads TGTGCCAGCAGTCCCAGCGGGATTTTCGAGGATGAGCAGTTCTTC. Its translation: CASSPSGIFEDEQFF.

This chain joins TRBV30 and TRBJ2-3; the match to TRBD2 covers 8 bases. The V segment lost 6 bases and the J segment 1 base; nucleotides outside the gene matches: 9. The CDR3 totals 15 residues. The germline gives CDR1 GTSNPN, CDR2 SVGIG (reference sequence). CDR3 in DNA: TGTGCCTGCCTCTGGGGTAGCGGGGGCACAGATACGCAGTATTTT. Residues: CACLWGSGGTDTQYF. The full variable domain, its missing parts supplied by reference TRBV30 and TRBJ2-3, is SQTIHQWPATLVQPVGSPLSLECTVEGTSNPNLYWYRQAAGRGLQLLFYSVGIGQISSEVPQNLSASRPQDRQFILSSKKLLLSDSGFYLCACLWGSGGTDTQYFGPGTRLTVL.